The sequence of this T cell receptor (beta chain) was determined in a study of identical twins. In the case of this clonotype: Its antigen is as yet unknown.

Each donor was a healthy Caucasian. The CDR3 spans 15 residues. Germline V gives CDR1 MNHEY, CDR2 SVGAGI. The germline V and J ends were trimmed by 2 bases and 4 bases, with 13 bases remaining between them. Template switching introduced a universal primer site, and the cDNA bore unique molecular identifiers. TCRdb passed the 5' RACE reads through MiXCR, listing each CDR3 protein once. The table shows roughly 230,000 distinct CDR3 sequences, with approximately 8.3% occurring only once. Study-level findings and limits: Where beta out-of-frame sequences were concerned, excess twin sharing was weaker.

The data were also submitted as part of a second study, on yellow fever vaccine responses in identical twins.

The specimen sequenced was CD8+ T cells sorted from blood. The genes are TRBV6-5 and TRBJ2-3, with D perhaps given as TRBD1 or TRBD2 (5 bases each). This clonotype was obtained from a woman aged 18-29 years in good health. The CDR3 is CASSYKAQGADTQYF. DNA of the CDR3: TGTGCCAGCAGTTACAAGGCGCAGGGAGCAGATACGCAGTATTTT.